This passage covers 24 T cell receptor beta chains from one sample sequenced in a study of blood T cells in healthy people across ages. A second roughly 6 to 12 cycle PCR used barcoded and J-beta primers. TCRdb re-called the 5' RACE reads through MiXCR, storing one row per CDR3 protein. This table holds around 900,000 distinct CDR3 sequences, around 28% found once. The material sequenced was blood. These receptors were collected from a woman older than 75 in good health.

In regard to this clonotype: A much larger clone is a single base away; this may be a read error. The chain uses TRBV10-1 and TRBJ2-5, with 9 nucleotides matching TRBD1. Looked up from germline, CDR1 is WNHNN and CDR2 is SYGVQD (reference sequence). This CDR3 has 16 residues. The V gene end was trimmed by 1 base and the J gene end by 11 bases; junction bases not matched to a gene: 14. The CDR3: CASSEFMGQGHAEQYF. As DNA, the CDR3 is TGCGCCAGCAGTGAGTTTATGGGACAGGGTCATGCTGAGCAGTACTTC.

CDR3 sequence (DNA): TGTGCCATCTCAGACAGGGAACGTCAGCCCCAGCATTTT. It specifies CAISDRERQPQHF. The V gene is TRBV10-3, the J gene TRBJ1-5; the match to TRBD1 covers 7 bases. The V gene's germline CDR1 is ENHRY and CDR2 SYGVKD. The CDR3 is 13 amino acids. V lost 8 bases and J lost 6; bases outside the gene matches: 7.

On this clonotype: A much larger clone is a single base away; this may be a read error. The chain is built from TRBV4-3 and TRBJ2-7; TRBD2 matches 10 bases. V trimming: 1 base; J trimming: 7 bases; junction bases outside the gene matches: 10. Germline CDR1 reads LGHNA; CDR2 reads YSLEER. The CDR3 has 16 amino acids. CDR3 loop: CASSQAASGGYNEQYF. In nucleotides, the CDR3 is TGCGCCAGCAGCCAAGCGGCTAGCGGGGGTTACAATGAGCAGTACTTC.

CDR3 sequence reads: CASSQDSGGADTDTQYF. The CDR3 DNA reads TGTGCCAGCAGCCAAGATTCTGGCGGAGCGGACACAGATACGCAGTATTTT. This sequence joins TRBV3-1 and TRBJ2-3, with D possibly matching TRBD2 (5 bases). From germline, CDR1 is LGHDT and CDR2 YNNKEL (reference sequence). There are 17 residues in the CDR3. Trimming took 0 bases from V and 2 from J, leaving 15 bases between them.

The chain employs TRBV20-1 and TRBJ1-1, with D possibly TRBD1 on 5 matching bases. The CDR3 totals 16 residues. From germline, CDR1 is DFQATT and CDR2 SNEGSKA (reference sequence). Trimming stripped 1 base from V and 1 base from J, with 16 bases between. CDR3 nucleotide sequence: TGCAGTGCTAGAGTGGGCGACGGGGGTGCGAACACTGAAGCTTTCTTT. Its protein is CSARVGDGGANTEAFF.

This clonotype was picked up a small number of times. The chain has TRBV4-1 and TRBJ2-7, with D unclear. This CDR3 region has 16 residues. Germline assignment: CDR1 MGHRA and CDR2 YSYEKL. The germline V and J ends were trimmed by 0 bases and 3 bases, with 15 bases remaining between them. CDR3 in DNA: TGCGCCAGCAGCCAAGATCGAGGTGGGAAGGGCTACGAGCAGTACTTC. Its protein is CASSQDRGGKGYEQYF.

V gene TRBV6-2 or TRBV6-3 combines with J gene TRBJ1-1, with 7 nucleotides matching TRBD1. The germline V gene has CDR1 MNHEY and CDR2 SVGEGT. The V and J ends lost 5 bases and 4 bases, in that order; junction bases with no gene match: 10. The CDR3 spans 15 residues. In DNA form, the CDR3 reads TGTGCCAGCAGTGGCCGGGGCAGGGGGGTCACTGAAGCTTTCTTT. Encoded protein: CASSGRGRGVTEAFF.

A word on this clonotype: A single base separates this from a much larger clone, so it may be a read error. The CDR3 DNA follows: TGCAGTGCTAGTCTCGACAGGGATAGATATACGCAGTATTTT. This gives the protein CSASLDRDRYTQYF. This rearrangement joins TRBV20-1 to TRBJ2-3; 7 positions agree with TRBD1. Germline CDR1 reads DFQATT; CDR2 reads SNEGSKA (reference sequence). CDR3 length: 14 amino acids. The V gene end was trimmed by 3 bases and the J gene end by 7 bases; junction bases not matched to a gene: 10.

About this clonotype itself: At one boundary the junction diverges from the germline segment, which might be a read error. The chain uses TRBV7-2 and TRBJ1-2; 8 positions agree with TRBD1. Germline V gives CDR1 SGHTA, CDR2 FQGNSA. There are 18 residues in the CDR3. CDR3 loop: CAGSPGPRQGRSSYGYTF. CDR3 nucleotide sequence: TGTGCCGGCAGCCCCGGACCTCGACAGGGGCGGTCGAGCTATGGCTACACCTTC.

The chain has TRBV4-3 and TRBJ2-3; D gene ambiguous. The CDR3 is 14 residues long. Germline loops: CDR1 LGHNA, CDR2 YSLEER. The germline V and J ends were trimmed by 3 bases and 3 bases, with 10 bases remaining between them. CDR3 region: CASSHDSRTDTQYF. CDR3 DNA sequence: TGCGCCAGCAGCCACGATAGCCGGACAGATACGCAGTATTTT.

Ten or more counts support this clonotype. This chain joins TRBV7-2 and TRBJ2-5; D is ambiguous. The CDR3 spans 14 residues. V dropped 5 bases and J dropped 4 bases, with 14 bases sitting between them. Germline V gene lookup returns CDR1 SGHTA and CDR2 FQGNSA. CDR3 nucleotide sequence: TGTGCCAGCAGCAGCTACGGCCCCGGAGAGACCCAGTACTTC. Translating it yields CASSSYGPGETQYF.

This clonotype showed up many times. For the CDR3, the DNA is TGTGCCAGCAGCCTCGACACCTTTAATTCACCCCTCCACTTT. It is translated as CASSLDTFNSPLHF. This chain joins TRBV12-3 or TRBV12-4 and TRBJ1-6; D gene ambiguous. V shed 6 bases and J shed 6 bases, with 12 bases lying between them. The CDR3 loop spans 14 amino acids.

The table lists this clonotype with many counts. CDR3 DNA sequence: TGTGCCAGCAGCTTAATTGGGGGCGGGGATACGCAGTATTTT. Its protein is CASSLIGGGDTQYF. This chain joins TRBV7-2 and TRBJ2-3; weak D call: TRBD1 (6 bases). CDR3 size: 14 residues. The V gene's germline CDR1 is SGHTA and CDR2 FQGNSA. Trimming took 2 bases from V and 6 from J, leaving 12 bases between them.

The J gene is TRBJ1-1, the V gene TRBV12-3 or TRBV12-4, with TRBD1 matching 7 bases. This CDR3 has 14 residues. Losses at the gene ends were 3 bases for V and 5 bases for J; bases not matched to a gene: 6. CDR3 loop: CASSFQGGTTEAFF. CDR3 sequence (DNA): TGTGCCAGCAGTTTTCAGGGGGGGACAACTGAAGCTTTCTTT.

This clonotype was observed many times. This rearrangement joins TRBV12-3 or TRBV12-4 to TRBJ1-5, with D unresolved. V was shortened by 1 base and J by 6 bases, with 7 bases between the two germline ends. This CDR3 is built from 13 residues. The CDR3 sequence is CASSLVELQPQHF. The CDR3 DNA reads TGTGCCAGCAGTTTAGTTGAACTTCAGCCCCAGCATTTT.

This clonotype has at least ten counts. The chain carries TRBV7-2 and TRBJ1-2; possible D gene TRBD1, 6 bases. Germline V gene lookup returns CDR1 SGHTA and CDR2 FQGNSA. The germline V and J ends were trimmed by 3 bases and 4 bases, with 15 bases remaining between them. CDR3 length equals 15 residues. The CDR3 region has the DNA TGTGCCAGCAGCTTGACAGGCCCCTTCCCCTATGGCTACACCTTC. This codes for CASSLTGPFPYGYTF.

This clonotype turned up a few times. A read error may explain this, as a much larger clone is one base away. The CDR3 nucleotides are TGTGCCAGCAGCGTCGACAGTTCCGGAAATGAGCAGTACTTC. Amino acid sequence: CASSVDSSGNEQYF. The chain carries TRBV7-2 and TRBJ2-7; tentatively, D is TRBD1 (5 bases). The V and J ends lost 5 bases and 7 bases respectively, with 18 bases between them. Germline lookup yields CDR1 SGHTA and CDR2 FQGNSA. The CDR3 runs 14 residues.

The table lists this clonotype with a few counts. At one of its ends the junction is not consistent with the germline gene, which may arise from a read error. The gene calls are TRBV27 and TRBJ1-2; 8 bases are a match to TRBD1. CDR3 length: 14 amino acids. Per germline, CDR1 MNHEY and CDR2 SMNVEV (reference sequence). The CDR3 spells CASSLRGTGVGHTF. CDR3 nucleotides: TGTGCCAGCAGTTTACGGGGGACAGGAGTTGGCCACACCTTC.

This clonotype appeared a few times. The J gene is TRBJ1-1, the V gene TRBV19; unclear D gene. Trimming removed 5 bases from V and 7 bases from J, with 17 bases in between. CDR1 and CDR2 from the germline V gene are LNHDA and SQIVND (reference sequence). The CDR3 has 14 amino acids. CDR3 coding DNA: TGTGCCAGTAGTTCAAAGGCCCCTCCGGGTGAAGCTTTCTTT. As protein: CASSSKAPPGEAFF.

The chain has TRBV28 and TRBJ1-6; 9 bases align to TRBD1. After removal of 5 bases from V and 5 bases from J, the junction contained 7 bases not matched to a gene. The CDR3 totals 16 residues. Germline CDR1 and CDR2: MDHEN and SYDVKM. The CDR3 loop is CASSPSGQGNNSPLHF. CDR3 nucleotide sequence: TGTGCCAGCAGTCCATCCGGACAGGGGAATAATTCACCCCTCCACTTT.

This clonotype has ten or more counts. The chain recombines TRBV29-1 with TRBJ2-7; possibly TRBD1 for D (5 bases). V lost 4 bases and J lost 7, with 14 bases in between. This CDR3 has 12 residues. Germline lookup yields CDR1 SQVTM and CDR2 ANQGSEA. CDR3 DNA sequence: TGCAGCGTTGGTAGCAGGGTATTGGAGCAGTACTTC. Protein product: CSVGSRVLEQYF.

This clonotype was counted between two and nine times. This chain connects TRBV6-6 to TRBJ1-1; no clear D. The V end was cut by 2 bases, the J end by 4 bases, with 8 bases between. The V gene's germline CDR1 is MNHNY and CDR2 SVGAGI (reference sequence). The CDR3 consists of 13 residues. CDR3 sequence (DNA): TGTGCCAGCAGTTACCCAGAGAGCACTGAAGCTTTCTTT. Its protein product is CASSYPESTEAFF.

The V gene is TRBV3-1, the J gene TRBJ2-3, with 12 bases that match TRBD2. The CDR3 sequence is 20 residues long. Germline CDR1 reads LGHDT; CDR2 reads YNNKEL (reference sequence). Trimming took 4 bases from V and 0 from J; bases not matched to a gene: 14. CDR3 protein: CASSRLYPRLAGGSTDTQYF. The CDR3 DNA sequence: TGTGCCAGCAGCCGCCTTTATCCCCGGCTAGCGGGGGGGAGCACAGATACGCAGTATTTT.

This clonotype was recorded only once. Mismatch with germline at one junction end may stem from a read error. V is TRBV3-1 and J is TRBJ2-1; TRBD1 matches at 10 bases. CDR1 LGHDT and CDR2 YNNKEL come from the germline V gene (reference sequence). The CDR3 covers 15 residues. This CDR3 is CASSRGTGAWNEQLF. The DNA of the CDR3 is TGTGCCAGCAGCCGAGGGACAGGGGCATGGAATGAGCAGCTCTTC.